This passage covers 20 T cell receptor beta chains from one sample sequenced in a study of T cells after yellow fever vaccination (dated by TCRdb to the late 2010s). Library prep was done by 5' RACE. The instrument was an Illumina HiSeq 2500. TCRdb reworked the public reads: Q25 trimming with fastp, MiXCR clone assembly, productive beta chains retained. Duplicate CDR3 protein sequences are folded into a single record with the most common DNA and genes. This sample gives 500,000 to 650,000 distinct CDR3 sequences in total; roughly an eighth of them show up just once. 15% of the sample goes to the ten largest clones. This sample's treatment or condition label indicates: live attenuated yellow fever vaccine strain. The sample in question was PBMCs, obtained on the day of the yellow fever booster vaccination. The origin of the receptors is a man aged 25 to 45 who received the YFV17D yellow fever vaccine.

This clonotype has at least ten counts. This chain joins TRBV5-6 and TRBJ2-7; no reliable D call. CDR3 length: 11 residues. V dropped 4 bases and J dropped 4 bases, with 6 bases sitting between them. The germline gives CDR1 SGHDT, CDR2 YYEEEE. Written as DNA, the CDR3 is TGTGCCAGCAGCGTCGCTTACGAGCAGTACTTC. Translated, it gives CASSVAYEQYF.

A few counts support this clonotype. This chain links TRBV20-1 with TRBJ2-7; unclear D gene. This CDR3 has 12 amino acids. V shed 1 base and J shed 4 bases, with 8 bases lying between them. Germline CDR1 DFQATT, CDR2 SNEGSKA (reference sequence). The DNA of the CDR3 is TGCAGTGCTAGAGCGGACGGGTACGAGCAGTACTTC. Translation gives CSARADGYEQYF.

This clonotype was recorded many times. Its ends do not fully match the called genes, so a read error is possible. The genes are TRBV7-9 and TRBJ2-1; TRBD1 or TRBD2 may be the D gene (5 bases each). The V gene's germline CDR1 is SEHNR and CDR2 FQNEAQ (reference sequence). CDR3 length: 13 residues. The DNA for the CDR3 is TGTGCCAGCAGCACCCGGGACCACAACCTTTTATATTTC. Its protein is CASSTRDHNLLYF.

The table lists this clonotype with a few counts. The chain combines TRBV5-1 with TRBJ1-1, with D maybe TRBD1 (6 bases). Trimming removed 5 bases at V and 1 base at J, with 12 bases between. Germline CDR1 reads SGHRS; CDR2 reads YFSETQ. This CDR3 is 14 amino acids long. Here the CDR3 DNA reads TGCGCCAGCAGTGATGGGGGCGCGAACACTGAAGCTTTCTTT. Translating it yields CASSDGGANTEAFF.

This chain connects TRBV6-5 to TRBJ1-1; tentative D call: TRBD1 (6 bases). The CDR3 is 11 amino acids. Looked up from germline, CDR1 is MNHEY and CDR2 is SVGAGI. The germline V and J ends were trimmed by 11 bases and 4 bases, with 11 bases remaining between them. The chain's CDR3 is CAVQGLTEAFF. The CDR3 coding sequence is TGTGCCGTACAGGGCCTCACTGAAGCTTTCTTT.

This chain joins TRBV28 and TRBJ1-2; possibly TRBD1 for D (5 bases). Germline values: CDR1 MDHEN, CDR2 SYDVKM. This CDR3 region has 14 residues. The germline V and J ends were trimmed by 6 bases and 2 bases, with 13 bases remaining between them. CDR3 amino acids: CASREIRVNYGYTF. The CDR3 DNA reads as TGTGCCAGCAGAGAGATCAGGGTGAACTATGGCTACACCTTC.

The chain uses TRBV5-1 and TRBJ2-3; 7 bases are a match to TRBD2. Trimming cost V 2 bases and J 6 bases; bases outside gene matches: 12. In germline, CDR1 is SGHRS, CDR2 YFSETQ. The CDR3 extends over 16 amino acids. The DNA of the CDR3 is TGCGCCAGCAGCTTAGTGTTACTAGCGAGACCCGATACGCAGTATTTT. Its protein is CASSLVLLARPDTQYF.

This clonotype was seen ten or more times. The chain combines TRBV20-1 with TRBJ2-5, with D maybe TRBD1 (6 bases). The ends were cut back, 3 bases at V and 4 bases at J, with 15 bases in the middle. From germline, CDR1 is DFQATT and CDR2 SNEGSKA (reference sequence). The CDR3 consists of 14 residues. The CDR3 DNA reads TGCAGTGCTAGCCCGGACAGATGGGCAGAGACCCAGTACTTC. This translates into CSASPDRWAETQYF.

J is TRBJ2-7 and V is TRBV20-1; 8 nucleotides line up with TRBD1. V shed 3 bases and J 3 bases; nucleotides not matched to a gene: 4. The CDR3 contains 13 residues. From germline, CDR1 is DFQATT and CDR2 SNEGSKA (reference sequence). The CDR3 region has the DNA TGCAGTGCTAGGGACAGGGCGGACTACGAGCAGTACTTC. It specifies CSARDRADYEQYF.

This clonotype appeared a few times. The chain joins TRBV29-1 to TRBJ2-3; D gene unclear. Germline assignment: CDR1 SQVTM and CDR2 ANQGSEA. The CDR3 has 15 residues. Trimming took 7 bases from V and 4 from J, leaving 21 bases between them. The CDR3 spells CSAGVRSNLADTQYF. For the CDR3, the DNA is TGCAGCGCTGGTGTTCGGTCCAACCTAGCAGATACGCAGTATTTT.

The V and J genes are TRBV19 and TRBJ2-2; D call uncertain. Germline values: CDR1 LNHDA, CDR2 SQIVND (reference sequence). CDR3 size: 15 residues. V was shortened by 3 bases and J by 0 bases, with 8 bases between the two germline ends. For the CDR3, the DNA is TGTGCCAGTAGTATTCACGGTACGAACACCGGGGAGCTGTTTTTT. Amino acid sequence: CASSIHGTNTGELFF. The full variable domain, its missing parts supplied by reference TRBV19 and TRBJ2-2, is DGGITQSPKYLFRKEGQNVTLSCEQNLNHDAMYWYRQDPGQGLRLIYYSQIVNDFQKGDIAEGYSVSREKKESFPLTVTSAQKNPTAFYLCASSIHGTNTGELFFGEGSRLTVL.

This clonotype was counted only a few times. The V gene is TRBV7-9, the J gene TRBJ1-5; 10 bases agree with TRBD1. The CDR3 loop spans 17 amino acids. Germline V gene data show CDR1 as SEHNR and CDR2 as FQNEAQ (reference sequence). J was trimmed by 0 bases and V by 3 bases; bases with no gene match: 5. CDR3 DNA sequence: TGTGCCAGCAGCTTTGGGACAGGGGTCAATAGCAATCAGCCCCAGCATTTT. Encoded protein: CASSFGTGVNSNQPQHF.

The chain recombines TRBV28 with TRBJ2-3, with TRBD1 identical over 10 bases. The CDR3 loop spans 18 amino acids. The V segment lost 3 bases and the J segment 4 bases; nucleotides outside the gene matches: 13. From germline, CDR1 is MDHEN and CDR2 SYDVKM. CDR3 loop: CASSFRQGARGRADTQYF. In DNA form, the CDR3 reads TGTGCCAGCAGTTTTCGACAGGGGGCGCGAGGGAGGGCAGATACGCAGTATTTT.

This clonotype was detected only a few times. The V and J genes are TRBV7-2 and TRBJ2-7, with D possibly matching TRBD1 (6 bases). The CDR3 spans 15 residues. The V end was cut by 4 bases, the J end by 4 bases, with 17 bases between. Per germline, CDR1 SGHTA and CDR2 FQGNSA. The CDR3 here is CASSYVGGVRYEQYF. CDR3 bases: TGTGCCAGCAGCTACGTAGGGGGAGTCAGGTACGAGCAGTACTTC.

This clonotype turned up a few times. The CDR3: CSATGTGSSPLHF. Here the CDR3 DNA reads TGCAGTGCAACCGGGACAGGGAGTTCACCCCTCCACTTT. The chain employs TRBV20-1 and TRBJ1-6, with 9 bases lining up with TRBD1. From germline, CDR1 is DFQATT and CDR2 SNEGSKA (reference sequence). V lost 6 bases, J lost 9 bases, and 6 bases stayed unmatched. The CDR3 consists of 13 residues.

This clonotype occurred a few times. The rearrangement joins TRBV6-5 to TRBJ1-1; D remains ambiguous. CDR1 MNHEY and CDR2 SVGAGI come from the germline V gene. The V and J ends lost 0 bases and 5 bases respectively, with 10 bases between them. The CDR3 has 14 amino acids. The CDR3 nucleotides read TGTGCCAGCAGTTACTCGTATCGGGAAACTGAAGCTTTCTTT. Its translation: CASSYSYRETEAFF.

The V call is TRBV19, the J call TRBJ2-7; D not certain. V lost 4 bases to trimming and J lost 7 bases, with 14 bases between them. This CDR3 has 13 residues. Germline V lookup: CDR1 LNHDA, CDR2 SQIVND (reference sequence). CDR3 nucleotides: TGTGCCAGTAGTACGGGCACATTCGAGGAGCAGTACTTC. Translated, it gives CASSTGTFEEQYF.

There are a few counts of this clonotype. The gene calls are TRBV7-2 and TRBJ2-7, with a tentative D call TRBD2 (5 bases). CDR3 length equals 15 residues. V lost 5 bases, J lost 7 bases, and 21 bases lay in between. Germline lookup yields CDR1 SGHTA and CDR2 FQGNSA. CDR3 sequence (DNA): TGTGCCAGCAGCCCGAGTGAGGGCCTAATCTGGGAGCAGTACTTC. The encoded protein is CASSPSEGLIWEQYF.

The CDR3 DNA reads TGCAGCGTTAGACGCAGGGGGGCCAGGTCCCGCGAATACTACGAGCAGTACTTC. This translates into CSVRRRGARSREYYEQYF. The rearrangement links TRBV29-1 to TRBJ2-7; possibly TRBD1 for D (7 bases). V was pared by 5 bases and J by 3 bases, with 29 bases between. The CDR3 length is 18 residues. Germline V gives CDR1 SQVTM, CDR2 ANQGSEA.

The chain employs TRBV5-1 and TRBJ2-1, with D uncertain. Trimming stripped 5 bases from V and 0 bases from J, with 12 bases between. Germline V gene sequence: CDR1 SGHRS, CDR2 YFSETQ. This CDR3 contains 15 residues. The CDR3, as DNA: TGCGCCAGCAGATCCTTAGAAAGCTCCTACAATGAGCAGTTCTTC. Its protein is CASRSLESSYNEQFF.